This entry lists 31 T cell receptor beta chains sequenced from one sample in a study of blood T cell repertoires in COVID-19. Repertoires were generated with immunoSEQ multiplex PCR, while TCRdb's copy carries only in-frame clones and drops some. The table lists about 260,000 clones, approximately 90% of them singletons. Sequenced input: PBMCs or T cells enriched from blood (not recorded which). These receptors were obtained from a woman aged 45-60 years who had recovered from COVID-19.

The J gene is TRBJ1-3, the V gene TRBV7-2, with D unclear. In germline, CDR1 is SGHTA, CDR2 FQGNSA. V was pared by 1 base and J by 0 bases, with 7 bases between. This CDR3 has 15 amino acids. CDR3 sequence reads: CASSLGPSSGNTIYF. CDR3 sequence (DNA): TGTGCCAGCAGCTTAGGTCCGAGCTCTGGAAACACCATATATTTT.

CDR3 in DNA: TGTGCCAGCAGCGATCTCCGGTCGGGGTACGAGCAGTACTTC. This translates into CASSDLRSGYEQYF. V is TRBV7-9 and J is TRBJ2-7; possible D gene TRBD2, 5 bases. This CDR3 has 14 amino acids. V lost 5 bases, J lost 4 bases, and 15 bases lay in between. CDR1 and CDR2 from the germline V gene are SEHNR and FQNEAQ (reference sequence).

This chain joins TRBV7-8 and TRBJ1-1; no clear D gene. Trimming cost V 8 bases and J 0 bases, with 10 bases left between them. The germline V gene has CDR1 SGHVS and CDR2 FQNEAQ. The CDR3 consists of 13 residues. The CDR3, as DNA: TGTGCCAGCCTTAAGTACATGAACACTGAAGCTTTCTTT. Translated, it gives CASLKYMNTEAFF.

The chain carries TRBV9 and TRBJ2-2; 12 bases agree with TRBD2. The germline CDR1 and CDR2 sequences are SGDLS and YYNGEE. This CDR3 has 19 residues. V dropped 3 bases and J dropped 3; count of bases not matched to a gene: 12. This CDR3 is CASSGETSGSHIDTGELFF. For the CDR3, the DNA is TGTGCCAGCAGCGGTGAGACTAGCGGGAGTCATATCGACACCGGGGAGCTGTTTTTT.

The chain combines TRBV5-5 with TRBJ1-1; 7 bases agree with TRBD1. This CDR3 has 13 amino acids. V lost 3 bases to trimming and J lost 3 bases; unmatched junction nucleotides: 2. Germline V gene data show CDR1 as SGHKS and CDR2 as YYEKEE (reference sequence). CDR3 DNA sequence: TGTGCCAGCAGCTATCAGGGGGACACTGAAGCTTTCTTT. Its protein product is CASSYQGDTEAFF.

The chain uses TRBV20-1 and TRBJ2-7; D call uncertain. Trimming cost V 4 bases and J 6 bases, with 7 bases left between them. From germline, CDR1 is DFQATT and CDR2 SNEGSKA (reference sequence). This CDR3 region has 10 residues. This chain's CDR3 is CSATSGEQYF. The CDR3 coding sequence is TGCAGTGCTACGTCGGGCGAGCAGTACTTC.

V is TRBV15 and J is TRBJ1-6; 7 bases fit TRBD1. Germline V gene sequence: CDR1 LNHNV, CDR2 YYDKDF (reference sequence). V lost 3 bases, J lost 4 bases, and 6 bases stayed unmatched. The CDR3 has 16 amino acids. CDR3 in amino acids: CATSRSPGQYNSPLHF. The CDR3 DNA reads TGTGCCACCAGCAGGAGCCCGGGACAGTATAATTCACCCCTCCACTTT.

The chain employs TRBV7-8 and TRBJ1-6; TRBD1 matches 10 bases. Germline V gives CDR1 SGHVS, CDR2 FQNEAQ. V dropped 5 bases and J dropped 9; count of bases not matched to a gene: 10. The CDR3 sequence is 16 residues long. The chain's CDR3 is CASSNRQGASASPLHF. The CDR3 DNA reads TGTGCCAGCAGCAACCGACAGGGGGCGTCTGCTTCACCCCTCCACTTT.

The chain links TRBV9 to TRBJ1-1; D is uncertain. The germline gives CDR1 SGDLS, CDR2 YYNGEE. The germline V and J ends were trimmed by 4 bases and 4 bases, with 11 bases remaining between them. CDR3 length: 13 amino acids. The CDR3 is CASSLGDGTEAFF. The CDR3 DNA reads TGTGCCAGCAGCCTCGGGGATGGCACTGAAGCTTTCTTT.

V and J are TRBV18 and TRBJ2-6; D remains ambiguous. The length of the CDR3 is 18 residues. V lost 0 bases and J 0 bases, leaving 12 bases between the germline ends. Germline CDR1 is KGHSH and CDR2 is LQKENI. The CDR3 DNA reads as TGTGCCAGCTCACCACCGGAGTCCTACGCCTCTGGGGCCAACGTCCTGACTTTC. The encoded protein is CASSPPESYASGANVLTF.

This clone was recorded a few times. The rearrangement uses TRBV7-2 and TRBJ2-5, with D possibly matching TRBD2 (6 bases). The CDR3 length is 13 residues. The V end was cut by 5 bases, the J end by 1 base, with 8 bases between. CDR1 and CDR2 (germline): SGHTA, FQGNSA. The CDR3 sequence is CASSPGLQETQYF. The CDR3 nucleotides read TGTGCCAGCAGCCCGGGACTCCAAGAGACCCAGTACTTC.

CDR3 region: CASSYSGGSNQPQHF. The DNA of the CDR3 is TGTGCCAGCAGTTACTCGGGGGGTTCCAATCAGCCCCAGCATTTT. This chain links TRBV6-2 or TRBV6-3 with TRBJ1-5, with a tentative D call TRBD1 (5 bases). Germline assignment: CDR1 MNHEY and CDR2 SVGEGT. V was shortened by 0 bases and J by 3 bases, with 9 bases between the two germline ends. The CDR3 is 15 residues long.

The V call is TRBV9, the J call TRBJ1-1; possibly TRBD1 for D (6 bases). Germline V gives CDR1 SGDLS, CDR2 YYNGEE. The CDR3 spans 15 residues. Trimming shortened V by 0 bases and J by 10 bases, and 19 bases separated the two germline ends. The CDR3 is CASSVAPNRAQGAFF. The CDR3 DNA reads TGTGCCAGCAGCGTAGCCCCGAACAGGGCCCAAGGAGCTTTCTTT.

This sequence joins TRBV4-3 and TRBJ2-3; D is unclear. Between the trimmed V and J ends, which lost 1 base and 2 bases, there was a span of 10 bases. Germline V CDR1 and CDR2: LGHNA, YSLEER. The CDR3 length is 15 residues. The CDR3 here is CASSQGFGPTDTQYF. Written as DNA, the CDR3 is TGCGCCAGCAGCCAAGGGTTTGGGCCCACAGATACGCAGTATTTT.

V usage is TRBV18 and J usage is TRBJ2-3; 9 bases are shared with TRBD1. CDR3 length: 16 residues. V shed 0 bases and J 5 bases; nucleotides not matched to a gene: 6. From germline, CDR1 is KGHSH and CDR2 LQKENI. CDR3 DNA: TGTGCCAGCTCACCACCGGTACAGGGGGCGGGAGATACGCAGTATTTT. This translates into CASSPPVQGAGDTQYF. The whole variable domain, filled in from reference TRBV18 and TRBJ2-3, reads NAGVMQNPRHLVRRRGQEARLRCSPMKGHSHVYWYRQLPEEGLKFMVYLQKENIIDESGMPKERFSAEFPKEGPSILRIQQVVRGDSAAYFCASSPPVQGAGDTQYFGPGTRLTVL.

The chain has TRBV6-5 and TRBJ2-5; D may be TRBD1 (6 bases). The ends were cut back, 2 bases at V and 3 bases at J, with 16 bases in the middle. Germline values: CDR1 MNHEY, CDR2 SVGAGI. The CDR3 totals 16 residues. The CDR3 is CASSYPQGPRKETQYF. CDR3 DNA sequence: TGTGCCAGCAGTTACCCTCAGGGGCCTAGAAAAGAGACCCAGTACTTC.

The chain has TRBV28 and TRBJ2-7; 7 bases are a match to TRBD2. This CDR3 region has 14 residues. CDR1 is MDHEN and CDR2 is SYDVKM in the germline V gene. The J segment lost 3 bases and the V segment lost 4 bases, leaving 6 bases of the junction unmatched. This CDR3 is CASSYRGRGYEQYF. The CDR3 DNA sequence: TGTGCCAGCAGTTACCGGGGGAGGGGCTACGAGCAGTACTTC. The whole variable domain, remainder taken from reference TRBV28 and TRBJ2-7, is DVKVTQSSRYLVKRTGEKVFLECVQDMDHENMFWYRQDPGLGLRLIYFSYDVKMKEKGDIPEGYSVSREKKERFSLILESASTNQTSMYLCASSYRGRGYEQYFGPGTRLTVT.

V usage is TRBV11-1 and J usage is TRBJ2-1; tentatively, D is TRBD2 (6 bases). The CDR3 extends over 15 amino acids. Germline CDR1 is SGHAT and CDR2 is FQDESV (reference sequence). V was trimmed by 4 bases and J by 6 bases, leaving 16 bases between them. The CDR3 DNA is TGTGCCAGCAGCTCCGAATCGGGAGTGTTCAATGAGCAGTTCTTC. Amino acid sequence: CASSSESGVFNEQFF.

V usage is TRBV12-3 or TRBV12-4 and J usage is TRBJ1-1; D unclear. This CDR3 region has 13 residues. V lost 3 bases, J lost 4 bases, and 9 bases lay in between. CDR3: CASSFQTGTEAFF. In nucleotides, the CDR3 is TGTGCCAGCAGTTTCCAAACCGGCACTGAAGCTTTCTTT.

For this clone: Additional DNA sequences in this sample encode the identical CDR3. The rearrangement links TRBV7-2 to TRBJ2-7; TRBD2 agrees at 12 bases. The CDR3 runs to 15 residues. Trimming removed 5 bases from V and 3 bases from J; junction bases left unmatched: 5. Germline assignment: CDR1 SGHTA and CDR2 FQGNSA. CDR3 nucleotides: TGTGCCAGCAGCCCGGGACTAGCGGGCCGCTACGAGCAGTACTTC. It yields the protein CASSPGLAGRYEQYF.

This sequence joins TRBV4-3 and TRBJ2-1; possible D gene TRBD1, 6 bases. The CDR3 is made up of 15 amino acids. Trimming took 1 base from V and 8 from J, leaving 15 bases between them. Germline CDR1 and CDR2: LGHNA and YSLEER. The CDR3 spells CASSQATGQYDEQFF. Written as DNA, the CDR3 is TGCGCCAGCAGCCAAGCGACCGGACAGTATGATGAGCAGTTCTTC.

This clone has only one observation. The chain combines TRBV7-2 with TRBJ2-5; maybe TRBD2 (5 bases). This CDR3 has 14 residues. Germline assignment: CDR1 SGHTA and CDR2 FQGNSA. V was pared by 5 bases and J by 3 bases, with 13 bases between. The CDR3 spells CASSASGLKETQYF. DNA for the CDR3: TGTGCCAGCAGCGCATCCGGACTTAAAGAGACCCAGTACTTC.

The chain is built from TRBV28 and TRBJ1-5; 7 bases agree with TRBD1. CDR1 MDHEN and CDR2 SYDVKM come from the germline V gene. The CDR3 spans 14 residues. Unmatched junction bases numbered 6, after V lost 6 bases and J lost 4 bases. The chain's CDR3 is CASRGGQQNQPQHF. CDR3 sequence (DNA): TGTGCCAGCAGGGGGGGACAGCAGAATCAGCCCCAGCATTTT.

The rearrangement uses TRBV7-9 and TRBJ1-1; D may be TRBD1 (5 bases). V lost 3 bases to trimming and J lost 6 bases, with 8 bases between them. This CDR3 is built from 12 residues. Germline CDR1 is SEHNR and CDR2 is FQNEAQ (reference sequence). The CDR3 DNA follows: TGTGCCAGCAGCTTGGACATCCCTGAAGCTTTCTTT. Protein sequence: CASSLDIPEAFF.

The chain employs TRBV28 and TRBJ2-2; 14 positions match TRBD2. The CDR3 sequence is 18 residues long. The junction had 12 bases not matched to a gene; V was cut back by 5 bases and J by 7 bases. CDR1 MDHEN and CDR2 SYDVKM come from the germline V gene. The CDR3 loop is CASSPSPGLAGVGGELFF. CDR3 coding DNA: TGTGCCAGCAGTCCTTCCCCGGGACTAGCGGGAGTAGGCGGGGAGCTGTTTTTT. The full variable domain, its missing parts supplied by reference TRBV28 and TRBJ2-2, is DVKVTQSSRYLVKRTGEKVFLECVQDMDHENMFWYRQDPGLGLRLIYFSYDVKMKEKGDIPEGYSVSREKKERFSLILESASTNQTSMYLCASSPSPGLAGVGGELFFGEGSRLTVL.

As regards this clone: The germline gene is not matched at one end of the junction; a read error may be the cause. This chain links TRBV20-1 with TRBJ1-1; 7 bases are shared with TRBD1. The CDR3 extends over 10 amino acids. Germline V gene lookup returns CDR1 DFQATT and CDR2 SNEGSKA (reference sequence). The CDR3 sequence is CLTGETEAFF. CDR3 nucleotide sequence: TGTCTTACAGGGGAGACTGAAGCTTTCTTT.

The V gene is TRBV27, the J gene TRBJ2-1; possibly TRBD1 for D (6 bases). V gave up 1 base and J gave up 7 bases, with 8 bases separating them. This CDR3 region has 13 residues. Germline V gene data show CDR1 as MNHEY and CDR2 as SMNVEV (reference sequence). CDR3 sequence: CASSLFQGNEQFF. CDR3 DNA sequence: TGTGCCAGCAGTTTATTCCAGGGGAATGAGCAGTTCTTC.

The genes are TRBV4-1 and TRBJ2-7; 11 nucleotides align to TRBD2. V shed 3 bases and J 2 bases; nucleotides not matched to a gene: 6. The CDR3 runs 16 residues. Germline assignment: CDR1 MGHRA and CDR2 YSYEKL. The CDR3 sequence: CASSQGTSGTPYEQYF. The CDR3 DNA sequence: TGCGCCAGCAGCCAGGGGACTAGCGGAACCCCCTACGAGCAGTACTTC.

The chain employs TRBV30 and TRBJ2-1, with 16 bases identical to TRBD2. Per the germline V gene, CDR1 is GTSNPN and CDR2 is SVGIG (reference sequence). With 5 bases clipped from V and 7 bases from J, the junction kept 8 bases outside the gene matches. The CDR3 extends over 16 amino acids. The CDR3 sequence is CAWWGTSGRVGNEQFF. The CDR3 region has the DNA TGTGCCTGGTGGGGGACTAGCGGGAGGGTGGGAAATGAGCAGTTCTTC.

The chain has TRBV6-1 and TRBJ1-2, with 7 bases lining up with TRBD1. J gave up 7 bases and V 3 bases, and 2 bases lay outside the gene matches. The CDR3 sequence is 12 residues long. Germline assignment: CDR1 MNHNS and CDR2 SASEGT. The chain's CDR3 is CASSDRQGGYTF. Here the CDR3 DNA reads TGTGCCAGCAGTGACCGACAGGGTGGCTACACCTTC.

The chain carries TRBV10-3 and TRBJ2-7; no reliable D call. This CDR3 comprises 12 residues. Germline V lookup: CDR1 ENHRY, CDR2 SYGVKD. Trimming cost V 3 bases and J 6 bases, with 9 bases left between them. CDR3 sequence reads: CAISDSAGEQYF. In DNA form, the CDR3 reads TGTGCCATCAGTGATTCCGCAGGCGAGCAGTACTTC.